The present entry profiles one T cell receptor beta chain with its context. As processed by the authors: Scientists estimated how many nucleated cells there were by amplifying reference gene primers. Sequenced by immunoSEQ multiplex PCR; TCRdb stores in-frame clones only, minus some. Clonal size and the V and J genes are those of that table, whereas D and trimming came from the DNA. The sample yields roughly 250,000 clones, approximately 90% seen once. The data stem from a study of blood T cell repertoires in COVID-19. Study context: The cDNA or gDNA used as material had been derived from T cells, B-cell-depleted T cells, or PBMCs.

Study members were between 18 and 89 years old and lived in approximately 25 US regions. Assignment of participants to cohorts was predicated upon participant-reported clinical history. The CDR3 runs 18 residues. The germline V gene encodes CDR1 SGHVS and CDR2 FQNEAQ. Unmatched junction bases numbered 14, after V lost 5 bases and J lost 0 bases. Material: PBMCs or T cells enriched from blood (not recorded which). This TCR was sampled from a woman aged 30 to 39 with acute COVID-19. This chain links TRBV7-8 with TRBJ1-1; 8 nucleotides agree with TRBD1. CDR3 in amino acids: CASSPGVTGGSLNTEAFF. CDR3 coding DNA: TGTGCCAGCAGCCCGGGGGTAACAGGGGGTAGCTTGAACACTGAAGCTTTCTTT.